This T cell receptor (beta chain) came from a study of identical twins. Study observations and caveats: Insertions were reduced in abundant cord blood beta clonotypes but not in memory repertoires.

One entry per CDR3 protein results from TCRdb running MiXCR on the 5' RACE reads. This sample has under 350,000 distinct CDR3 sequences, with 8.5% to 9.5% found just once. This clonotype has just a few counts. Its antigen is currently unknown. Trimming left V 3 bases short and J 5 bases short, with 5 bases between. The CDR3 is 12 residues long. The germline CDR1 and CDR2 sequences are ENHRY and SYGVKD. These data also formed part of another study, on yellow fever vaccine responses in identical twins. This second report adds: Twins' vaccine T cell response reportedly seemed partly convergent, partly personalized.

What was sequenced was CD8+ T cells sorted from blood. The TCR originated in a woman younger than 30 in good health. The rearrangement links TRBV10-3 to TRBJ2-1; D call uncertain. CDR3 nucleotides: TGTGCCATCAGTGATCGGGACAATGAGCAGTTCTTC. Translating it yields CAISDRDNEQFF.